A single sample gave rise to the 12 T cell receptor beta chains below, sequenced in a study of cytomegalovirus exposure and HLA in healthy donors. PCR primers comprised 60 Vbeta and 13 Jbeta primers. Here immunoSEQ multiplex PCR was the method, and the copy in TCRdb shows in-frame clones only, minus some. Counted here are around 190,000 clones, just under 75% occurring once; the ten biggest clones make up about 4.6%. The sample was PBMCs. The receptors stem from a man younger than 45 in good health and CMV-seropositive.

This rearrangement joins TRBV15 to TRBJ2-1; 7 positions agree with TRBD2. Germline V gene data show CDR1 as LNHNV and CDR2 as YYDKDF (reference sequence). The V and J ends lost 0 bases and 3 bases, in that order; junction bases with no gene match: 2. The CDR3 spans 15 residues. The CDR3 is CATSREAGDYNEQFF. Here the CDR3 DNA reads TGTGCCACCAGCAGAGAGGCGGGGGACTACAATGAGCAGTTCTTC.

The chain links TRBV5-1 to TRBJ2-7; D is perhaps TRBD2 (6 bases). The CDR3 totals 17 residues. Germline CDR1 and CDR2: SGHRS and YFSETQ. V lost 2 bases and J lost 6, with 24 bases in between. The CDR3 spells CASSFRTTGTGAREQYF. The CDR3 nucleotides are TGCGCCAGCAGCTTTCGCACAACCGGGACTGGGGCGCGCGAGCAGTACTTC.

The chain combines TRBV7-2 with TRBJ2-5; perhaps TRBD2 as D (6 bases). CDR1 is SGHTA, CDR2 FQGNSA, per germline. Trimming took off 6 bases at V and 7 bases at J, with 12 bases between the two ends. The CDR3 is 12 residues long. The CDR3: CASSPRRGTQYF. CDR3 DNA sequence: TGTGCCAGCAGTCCCAGGCGGGGGACCCAGTACTTC.

In nucleotides, the CDR3 is TGTGCCAGCAGCTTGGGAACTAGCGGGGTAGTCGGGGAGCTGTTTTTT. Translation: CASSLGTSGVVGELFF. V gene TRBV5-4 combines with J gene TRBJ2-2; 10 nucleotides match TRBD2. V trimming: 0 bases; J trimming: 7 bases; junction bases outside the gene matches: 6. The CDR3 has 16 amino acids. Germline loops: CDR1 SGHNT, CDR2 YYREEE (reference sequence).

In its sample, this clone was seen once. Germline is not matched at one junction end, which may reflect a read error. The chain carries TRBV7-2 and TRBJ2-2; D unclear. Per germline, CDR1 SGHTA and CDR2 FQGNSA. This CDR3 contains 12 residues. In nucleotides, the CDR3 is TGTGCCAGCACCTTAAAAGCCTGGGAGCTGTTTTTT. As protein: CASTLKAWELFF.

V usage is TRBV6-4 and J usage is TRBJ2-7, with a weak D call TRBD2 (6 bases). Germline CDR1 is MRHNA and CDR2 is SNTAGT. The CDR3 runs 14 residues. Trimming took off 8 bases at V and 5 bases at J, with 19 bases between the two ends. CDR3 in amino acids: CASERSEGSDEQYF. As DNA, the CDR3 is TGTGCCAGCGAAAGGTCGGAGGGGAGTGACGAGCAGTACTTC.

V usage is TRBV7-3 and J usage is TRBJ2-2; 9 positions agree with TRBD2. This CDR3 is 15 amino acids long. The V and J ends lost 3 bases and 8 bases, in that order; junction bases with no gene match: 7. Germline values: CDR1 SGHTA, CDR2 FQGTGA. As DNA, the CDR3 is TGTGCCAGCAGCTTGAGCGGGAGGCCGGGGGGGGAGCTGTTTTTT. Translating gives CASSLSGRPGGELFF.

CDR3 coding DNA: TGTGCCAGCAGTTACTCGAAAGGGGGCAACTATGGCTACACCTTC. Its translation is CASSYSKGGNYGYTF. The chain recombines TRBV6-6 with TRBJ1-2, with 7 bases lining up with TRBD1. The germline V gene has CDR1 MNHNY and CDR2 SVGAGI (reference sequence). V shed 0 bases, J shed 2 bases, and the junction held 3 bases outside the gene matches. This CDR3 has 15 residues.

This clone showed up just a few times. The rearrangement joins TRBV6-5 to TRBJ1-5; D is uncertain. From germline, CDR1 is MNHEY and CDR2 SVGAGI. The CDR3 is made up of 15 amino acids. Trimming removed 0 bases from V and 4 bases from J, with 10 bases in between. CDR3 nucleotide sequence: TGTGCCAGCAGTTACTCGAATACCGGGAATCAGCCCCAGCATTTT. It is translated as CASSYSNTGNQPQHF.

The rearrangement links TRBV13 to TRBJ1-1; D is perhaps TRBD1 (6 bases). The CDR3 runs 15 residues. V was pared by 5 bases and J by 0 bases, with 13 bases between. CDR1 PRHDT and CDR2 FYEKMQ come from the germline V gene (reference sequence). The CDR3 DNA reads TGTGCCAGCAGCCAGACGGGACACCTGAACACTGAAGCTTTCTTT. It is translated as CASSQTGHLNTEAFF. Looking up the rest from reference TRBV13 and TRBJ1-1 gives the full variable domain: AAGVIQSPRHLIKEKRETATLKCYPIPRHDTVYWYQQGPGQDPQFLISFYEKMQSDKGSIPDRFSAQQFSDYHSELNMSSLELGDSALYFCASSQTGHLNTEAFFGQGTRLTVV.

Concerning this clone: Other DNA sequences in the same sample also yield this CDR3. This chain joins TRBV30 and TRBJ2-7; D gene uncertain. Germline V CDR1 and CDR2: GTSNPN, SVGIG (reference sequence). The CDR3 is 12 amino acids. Trimming cost V 2 bases and J 1 base, with 6 bases left between them. CDR3 sequence: CAWSLLSYEQYF. In nucleotides, the CDR3 is TGTGCCTGGAGTCTACTTTCCTACGAGCAGTACTTC.

The chain carries TRBV14 and TRBJ1-2; D call uncertain. The CDR3 is made up of 13 amino acids. Germline V gene lookup returns CDR1 SGHDN and CDR2 FVKESK. The V gene lost 5 bases and the J gene lost 7 bases, with 14 bases spanning the gap. The chain's CDR3 is CASSSVGSGGYTF. As DNA, the CDR3 is TGTGCCAGCAGCTCCGTTGGCAGTGGTGGCTACACCTTC.